What follows are 28 T cell receptor beta chains derived from one specimen sequenced in a study of blood T cell repertoires in COVID-19. Assay: immunoSEQ multiplex PCR; the TCRdb copy retains only in-frame clones and omits some. This sample has just over 300,000 clones, with 85% to 90% found just once. Sequencing was performed on PBMCs or T cells enriched from blood (not recorded which). All receptors derive from a young man who had recovered from COVID-19.

This clone turned up a few times. The chain couples TRBV5-6 to TRBJ2-1; 11 nucleotides match TRBD1. CDR1 SGHDT and CDR2 YYEEEE come from the germline V gene. V shed 2 bases, J shed 7 bases, and the junction held 5 bases outside the gene matches. The CDR3 covers 15 residues. The CDR3 nucleotides read TGTGCCAGCAGCTTCCAGGGACAGGGGGGTAATGAGCAGTTCTTC. Translating it yields CASSFQGQGGNEQFF.

This sequence joins TRBV6-5 and TRBJ1-3; D is perhaps TRBD1 (6 bases). V was cut by 6 bases and J by 4 bases, with 16 bases left in between. This CDR3 spans 15 amino acids. The germline V gene encodes CDR1 MNHEY and CDR2 SVGAGI. DNA for the CDR3: TGTGCCAGCAGCCAGGGACAACTAAGGGGAAACACCATATATTTT. This codes for CASSQGQLRGNTIYF.

J is TRBJ2-7 and V is TRBV19, with TRBD2 matching 7 bases. V lost 3 bases, J lost 0 bases, and 14 bases stayed unmatched. The CDR3 contains 18 residues. In germline, CDR1 is LNHDA, CDR2 SQIVND (reference sequence). The CDR3 here is CASSMRDYGPGSSYEQYF. The CDR3 coding sequence is TGTGCCAGTAGTATGAGGGACTACGGGCCGGGGAGCTCCTACGAGCAGTACTTC.

The chain recombines TRBV18 with TRBJ1-4, with 12 bases lining up with TRBD1. Germline V gives CDR1 KGHSH, CDR2 LQKENI. J lost 5 bases, V lost 3 bases, and 4 bases had no gene match. The CDR3 extends over 16 amino acids. This CDR3 reads CASSPGTGGRNEKLFF. The CDR3 DNA follows: TGTGCCAGCTCACCCGGGACAGGGGGCAGGAATGAAAAACTGTTTTTT.

The chain is built from TRBV5-1 and TRBJ2-1, with 12 bases aligning to TRBD2. The V segment lost 4 bases and the J segment 1 base; nucleotides outside the gene matches: 12. Germline V CDR1 and CDR2: SGHRS, YFSETQ. This CDR3 spans 19 amino acids. The DNA for the CDR3 is TGCGCCAGCAGCCGACGACTAGCGGGGGCATACCATTCCTACAATGAGCAGTTCTTC. This encodes CASSRRLAGAYHSYNEQFF. Supplemented by reference TRBV5-1 and TRBJ2-1, the full variable domain reads KAGVTQTPRYLIKTRGQQVTLSCSPISGHRSVSWYQQTPGQGLQFLFEYFSETQRNKGNFPGRFSGRQFSNSRSEMNVSTLELGDSALYLCASSRRLAGAYHSYNEQFFGPGTRLTVL.

This chain uses TRBV10-2 with TRBJ1-1; 7 bases fit TRBD1. Germline V CDR1 and CDR2: WSHSY, SAAADI. V lost 5 bases and J lost 0; bases outside the gene matches: 3. The CDR3 extends over 14 amino acids. CDR3 sequence: CASSPQGVNTEAFF. The CDR3 nucleotides are TGCGCCAGCAGTCCTCAGGGGGTGAACACTGAAGCTTTCTTT.

The CDR3 region has the DNA TGTGCCAGCAGCCCCGGGACAGGGCAAAACACCATATATTTT. It yields the protein CASSPGTGQNTIYF. This chain joins TRBV7-8 and TRBJ1-3; TRBD1 matches at 9 bases. Germline loops: CDR1 SGHVS, CDR2 FQNEAQ. Losses at the gene ends were 5 bases for V and 6 bases for J; bases not matched to a gene: 5. CDR3 length: 14 amino acids.

This chain links TRBV7-8 with TRBJ2-3, with TRBD1 matching over 9 bases. The V and J ends lost 1 base and 3 bases, in that order; junction bases with no gene match: 5. CDR1 SGHVS and CDR2 FQNEAQ come from the germline V gene. The CDR3 loop spans 16 amino acids. The CDR3 DNA sequence: TGTGCCAGCAGCTTAGATCGGACAGGGGTGACAGATACGCAGTATTTT. It yields the protein CASSLDRTGVTDTQYF.

This rearrangement joins TRBV11-2 to TRBJ2-3; 8 bases align to TRBD1. The V segment lost 4 bases and the J segment 6 bases; nucleotides outside the gene matches: 6. Germline values: CDR1 SGHAT, CDR2 FQNNGV. CDR3 size: 14 residues. This CDR3 reads CASSSTGGLDTQYF. The CDR3 DNA reads TGTGCCAGCAGCTCCACAGGGGGATTGGATACGCAGTATTTT. The whole variable domain, filled in from reference TRBV11-2 and TRBJ2-3, reads EAGVAQSPRYKIIEKRQSVAFWCNPISGHATLYWYQQILGQGPKLLIQFQNNGVVDDSQLPKDRFSAERLKGVDSTLKIQPAKLEDSAVYLCASSSTGGLDTQYFGPGTRLTVL.

J is TRBJ2-3 and V is TRBV30; 8 bases are a match to TRBD2. The CDR3 totals 16 residues. CDR1 and CDR2 from the germline V gene are GTSNPN and SVGIG (reference sequence). After removal of 3 bases from V and 5 bases from J, the junction contained 13 bases not matched to a gene. DNA for the CDR3: TGTGCCTGGAGAGTGGCGGGGGGACCCGGTATAGATACGCAGTATTTT. Translated, it gives CAWRVAGGPGIDTQYF.

This chain joins TRBV6-5 and TRBJ1-5, with TRBD1 matching 8 bases. The CDR3 runs to 15 residues. V lost 8 bases, J lost 4 bases, and 10 bases stayed unmatched. Germline-derived CDR1 and CDR2 are MNHEY and SVGAGI. As DNA, the CDR3 is TGTGCCAGCGGGGGACAGGCCCTTTGGAATCAGCCCCAGCATTTT. Its protein product is CASGGQALWNQPQHF.

The chain links TRBV4-1 to TRBJ1-1, with D possibly matching TRBD1 (5 bases). The CDR3 has 14 residues. Germline CDR1 reads MGHRA; CDR2 reads YSYEKL. The V end lost 0 bases, the J end lost 7 bases, and 12 bases lay between the germline ends. CDR3: CASSQEGAGSEAFF. Written as DNA, the CDR3 is TGCGCCAGCAGCCAAGAAGGGGCCGGGAGTGAAGCTTTCTTT.

The chain couples TRBV11-2 to TRBJ1-5, with D tentatively TRBD1 (5 bases). Trimming took off 5 bases at V and 5 bases at J, with 16 bases between the two ends. The length of the CDR3 is 15 residues. Germline V lookup: CDR1 SGHAT, CDR2 FQNNGV. In DNA, the CDR3 is TGTGCCAGCAGCCTATCAGGGCCCGGGCATCAGCCCCAGCATTTT. Protein product: CASSLSGPGHQPQHF.

The V gene is TRBV11-2, the J gene TRBJ2-3; the D gene is possibly TRBD2 (7 bases). V lost 4 bases, J lost 4 bases, and 21 bases lay in between. The CDR3 has 17 residues. Germline V gene sequence: CDR1 SGHAT, CDR2 FQNNGV. CDR3 region: CASSSDVSGGASDTQYF. The CDR3 DNA is TGTGCCAGCAGCTCAGACGTGTCGGGGGGCGCGTCAGATACGCAGTATTTT.

The rearrangement uses TRBV18 and TRBJ1-5, with 8 positions matching TRBD1. The J segment lost 6 bases and the V segment lost 6 bases, leaving 7 bases of the junction unmatched. Germline lookup yields CDR1 KGHSH and CDR2 LQKENI. The CDR3 length is 14 residues. CDR3 sequence reads: CASSSTGAVQPQHF. The CDR3 nucleotides read TGTGCCAGCTCTTCGACAGGGGCGGTTCAGCCCCAGCATTTT. The full variable domain, with the rest looked up from reference TRBV18 and TRBJ1-5, is NAGVMQNPRHLVRRRGQEARLRCSPMKGHSHVYWYRQLPEEGLKFMVYLQKENIIDESGMPKERFSAEFPKEGPSILRIQQVVRGDSAAYFCASSSTGAVQPQHFGDGTRLSIL.

The chain employs TRBV11-2 and TRBJ2-3; D is possibly TRBD1 (5 bases). Trimming left V 5 bases short and J 3 bases short, with 18 bases between. Germline CDR1 is SGHAT and CDR2 is FQNNGV. The CDR3 is made up of 16 amino acids. The CDR3 DNA follows: TGTGCCAGCAGCCGAGAAGGGGCAGGGATTACAGATACGCAGTATTTT. It is translated as CASSREGAGITDTQYF. Based on the CDR3 plus reference TRBV11-2 and TRBJ2-3, the full variable domain is EAGVAQSPRYKIIEKRQSVAFWCNPISGHATLYWYQQILGQGPKLLIQFQNNGVVDDSQLPKDRFSAERLKGVDSTLKIQPAKLEDSAVYLCASSREGAGITDTQYFGPGTRLTVL.

The rearrangement links TRBV15 to TRBJ2-7, with TRBD1 matching 9 bases. CDR3 length equals 15 residues. Per germline, CDR1 LNHNV and CDR2 YYDKDF (reference sequence). The ends lost 5 bases at V and 1 base at J; junction bases unmatched: 6. The CDR3, as DNA: TGTGCCACCAGCCGGGGACAGGGCGAGTCCTACGAGCAGTACTTC. Translation gives CATSRGQGESYEQYF.

The chain employs TRBV12-3 or TRBV12-4 and TRBJ1-2; 7 nucleotides agree with TRBD1. CDR3 length: 12 amino acids. With 5 bases clipped from V and 5 bases from J, the junction kept 2 bases outside the gene matches. The DNA for the CDR3 is TGTGCCAGCAGTAGACAGGGTTATGGCTACACCTTC. Protein sequence: CASSRQGYGYTF.

This chain joins TRBV28 and TRBJ1-5, with TRBD1 matching 8 bases. This CDR3 region has 14 residues. The germline V gene encodes CDR1 MDHEN and CDR2 SYDVKM. After removal of 6 bases from V and 5 bases from J, the junction contained 6 bases not matched to a gene. The CDR3 DNA sequence: TGTGCCAGCAGGCCAGGGGGCGCAGATCAGCCCCAGCATTTT. Its protein product is CASRPGGADQPQHF.

V and J are TRBV24-1 and TRBJ2-7; TRBD1 agrees at 7 bases. J lost 3 bases, V lost 2 bases, and 12 bases had no gene match. In germline, CDR1 is KGHDR, CDR2 SFDVKD. The CDR3 is 17 residues long. The DNA of the CDR3 is TGTGCCACCAGTGATTCCCCGACAGGGAAGTCCGGCTACGAGCAGTACTTC. Translating it yields CATSDSPTGKSGYEQYF.

The genes are TRBV18 and TRBJ2-1, with 9 bases identical to TRBD2. Germline V gene data show CDR1 as KGHSH and CDR2 as LQKENI. The CDR3 consists of 15 residues. With V trimmed by 1 base and J by 7 bases, 5 bases remained unmatched. The CDR3 here is CASSPLAGAGNEQFF. In DNA, the CDR3 is TGTGCCAGCTCACCACTAGCGGGAGCGGGTAATGAGCAGTTCTTC.

The chain is built from TRBV9 and TRBJ2-5; D perhaps matches TRBD2 (7 bases). This CDR3 region has 15 residues. Germline-derived CDR1 and CDR2 are SGDLS and YYNGEE. Trimming stripped 5 bases from V and 2 bases from J, with 16 bases between. The CDR3 sequence is CASRGGGGGQETQYF. CDR3 nucleotide sequence: TGTGCCAGCAGGGGGGGAGGGGGGGGGCAAGAGACCCAGTACTTC.

This chain uses TRBV15 with TRBJ1-1; unclear D gene. V lost 1 base and J 9 bases, leaving 9 bases between the germline ends. The length of the CDR3 is 12 residues. The germline V gene encodes CDR1 LNHNV and CDR2 YYDKDF (reference sequence). The CDR3 coding sequence is TGTGCCACCAGCAGAGCGGGTCGTAAAGCTTTCTTT. Amino acids: CATSRAGRKAFF.

The CDR3 nucleotides are TGTGCCAGCAGCTTAGGAACAGGAGGGGGCCAGCCCCAGCATTTT. Protein product: CASSLGTGGGQPQHF. The V call is TRBV11-3, the J call TRBJ1-5; 7 positions agree with TRBD1. J gave up 7 bases and V 1 base, and 7 bases lay outside the gene matches. Germline V gene data show CDR1 as SGHNT and CDR2 as YENEEA. CDR3 length: 15 residues.

The rearrangement uses TRBV21-1 and TRBJ1-5; no DNA check was done on the table's D call, TRBD1. TRBV21-1 is a recognized pseudogene. The CDR3 runs to 14 residues. The CDR3 coding sequence is TGTGCCAGCAGCACCCGACAGGCGTTCCAGCCCCAGCATTTT. It is translated as CASSTRQAFQPQHF.

V and J are TRBV19 and TRBJ1-5, with 8 positions matching TRBD1. The CDR3 sequence is 13 residues long. With V trimmed by 4 bases and J by 7 bases, 3 bases remained unmatched. Germline V lookup: CDR1 LNHDA, CDR2 SQIVND (reference sequence). The CDR3 coding sequence is TGTGCCAGTAGTAAGGACAGGGCCCAGCCCCAGCATTTT. Its translation: CASSKDRAQPQHF.

The J gene is TRBJ2-7, the V gene TRBV3-1 (or the pseudogene TRBV3-2); 10 bases are shared with TRBD2. The CDR3 runs to 15 residues. With V trimmed by 2 bases and J by 6 bases, 7 bases remained unmatched. Germline V CDR1 and CDR2: LGHDT, YNNKEL (reference sequence). The DNA of the CDR3 is TGTGCCAGCAGCCAAATAGCGGGGGGCGGAGGCGAGCAGTACTTC. Its translation is CASSQIAGGGGEQYF.

The chain has TRBV5-1 and TRBJ2-5; tentative D call: TRBD1 (6 bases). The CDR3 sequence is 14 residues long. Germline V gives CDR1 SGHRS, CDR2 YFSETQ. Trimming removed 4 bases at V and 5 bases at J, with 15 bases between. The DNA of the CDR3 is TGCGCCAGCAGCGTGGGGGCGGGTCGGGAGACCCAGTACTTC. Its translation: CASSVGAGRETQYF.